The next 32 T cell receptor beta chains were all read from a single sample in a study of shared clonotypes between healthy human individuals. CD45RO-negative, CCR7-selected cells formed the naive CD8 fraction, which excluded terminally differentiated effector memory CD45RA+ cells. Assay used: immunoSEQ multiplex PCR; TCRdb lists only in-frame clones, some missing. This sample has hundreds of thousands of clones, with roughly 94% found just once. Sequenced input: naive CD8+ T cells sorted from blood. Source of these receptors: a man between 25 and 39 years old in good health.

The chain recombines TRBV2 with TRBJ2-5; a possible D gene is TRBD2 (6 bases). V was trimmed by 8 bases and J by 1 base, leaving 14 bases between them. This CDR3 contains 14 residues. Germline CDR1 and CDR2: SNHLY and FYNNEI. The CDR3 is CASSGAVLQETQYF. As DNA, the CDR3 is TGTGCCAGCTCGGGAGCGGTACTCCAAGAGACCCAGTACTTC.

This clone showed up just once. The chain carries TRBV7-9 and TRBJ1-1; 8 bases are a match to TRBD1. This CDR3 spans 16 amino acids. The V gene's germline CDR1 is SEHNR and CDR2 FQNEAQ (reference sequence). V trimming: 2 bases; J trimming: 4 bases; junction bases outside the gene matches: 9. The CDR3 reads CASSLTPWTGSTEAFF. As DNA, the CDR3 is TGTGCCAGCAGCTTAACTCCCTGGACAGGGAGCACTGAAGCTTTCTTT.

This clone was counted only a few times. The V gene is TRBV11-3, the J gene TRBJ2-2, with D uncertain. The CDR3 runs 13 residues. The V gene's germline CDR1 is SGHNT and CDR2 YENEEA. Trimming shortened V by 5 bases and J by 5 bases, and 9 bases separated the two germline ends. CDR3 nucleotide sequence: TGTGCCAGCAGCCCGCCCGGGACCGGGGAGCTGTTTTTT. Amino acid sequence: CASSPPGTGELFF. Supplemented by reference TRBV11-3 and TRBJ2-2, the full variable domain reads EAGVVQSPRYKIIEKKQPVAFWCNPISGHNTLYWYLQNLGQGPELLIRYENEEAVDDSQLPKDRFSAERLKGVDSTLKIQPAELGDSAVYLCASSPPGTGELFFGEGSRLTVL.

This sequence joins TRBV7-6 and TRBJ2-7; 10 nucleotides align to TRBD1. Per germline, CDR1 SGHVS and CDR2 FNYEAQ. The CDR3 runs 14 residues. The V segment lost 5 bases and the J segment 4 bases; nucleotides outside the gene matches: 5. CDR3 nucleotide sequence: TGTGCCAGCAGCGACCGGACAGGGGGATACGAGCAGTACTTC. This gives the protein CASSDRTGGYEQYF.

V usage is TRBV29-1 and J usage is TRBJ2-7, with a possible D match to TRBD1 (5 bases). Trimming stripped 8 bases from V and 5 bases from J, with 19 bases between. Germline CDR1 reads SQVTM; CDR2 reads ANQGSEA. This CDR3 comprises 13 residues. CDR3 DNA sequence: TGCAGCCACAACGGCCCACAGGCTGACGAGCAGTACTTC. The encoded protein is CSHNGPQADEQYF.

CDR3 nucleotides: TGCGCCAGCAGGGACGACTTTGAGCAGTTCTTC. Its translation is CASRDDFEQFF. The chain uses TRBV5-1 and TRBJ2-1; D unclear. The CDR3 consists of 11 residues. V gave up 5 bases and J gave up 9 bases, with 9 bases separating them. The germline CDR1 and CDR2 sequences are SGHRS and YFSETQ.

The chain uses TRBV27 and TRBJ2-3, with D uncertain. The germline V gene encodes CDR1 MNHEY and CDR2 SMNVEV (reference sequence). The V and J ends lost 8 bases and 5 bases respectively, with 11 bases between them. This CDR3 has 12 amino acids. CDR3 in DNA: TGTGCCAGCGGTATGCAAGAAGATACGCAGTATTTT. It is translated as CASGMQEDTQYF.

A single count supports this clone. This chain joins TRBV5-4 and TRBJ1-1, with D possibly TRBD1 on 6 matching bases. The CDR3 has 15 amino acids. Trimming removed 3 bases from V and 6 bases from J, with 18 bases in between. Germline V CDR1 and CDR2: SGHNT, YYREEE (reference sequence). The CDR3, as DNA: TGTGCCAGCAGCTGGGGGGCAGGGGATTTGCCTGAAGCTTTCTTT. It translates to CASSWGAGDLPEAFF. Supplemented by reference TRBV5-4 and TRBJ1-1, the full variable domain reads ETGVTQSPTHLIKTRGQQVTLRCSSQSGHNTVSWYQQALGQGPQFIFQYYREEENGRGNFPPRFSGLQFPNYSSELNVNALELDDSALYLCASSWGAGDLPEAFFGQGTRLTVV.

The chain has TRBV19 and TRBJ2-2; TRBD2 matches at 8 bases. The V segment lost 7 bases and the J segment 7 bases; nucleotides outside the gene matches: 11. The CDR3 is 15 residues long. Per the germline V gene, CDR1 is LNHDA and CDR2 is SQIVND (reference sequence). The CDR3 sequence is CASKESGSIDGELFF. In DNA, the CDR3 is TGTGCCAGTAAGGAAAGCGGGAGTATCGACGGGGAGCTGTTTTTT.

The chain carries TRBV27 and TRBJ2-7, with 8 bases identical to TRBD1. The CDR3 extends over 13 amino acids. Germline assignment: CDR1 MNHEY and CDR2 SMNVEV (reference sequence). Unmatched junction bases numbered 5, after V lost 6 bases and J lost 4 bases. The CDR3: CASSQNRGYEQYF. The CDR3 bases are TGTGCCAGCAGCCAAAACAGGGGGTACGAGCAGTACTTC.

J is TRBJ2-7 and V is TRBV11-2, with D unclear. The V end lost 5 bases, the J end lost 5 bases, and 7 bases lay between the germline ends. The germline CDR1 and CDR2 sequences are SGHAT and FQNNGV. The CDR3 loop spans 11 amino acids. CDR3 sequence (DNA): TGTGCCAGCAGCCATGGACACGAGCAGTACTTC. As protein: CASSHGHEQYF.

The chain combines TRBV5-1 with TRBJ1-2; TRBD1 aligns across 10 bases. There are 17 residues in the CDR3. Germline V gives CDR1 SGHRS, CDR2 YFSETQ. V trimming: 4 bases; J trimming: 5 bases; junction bases outside the gene matches: 14. CDR3 in DNA: TGCGCCAGCAGCCCCGGGACAGGGGCCACAATTTGGTATGGCTACACCTTC. This codes for CASSPGTGATIWYGYTF.

The V and J genes are TRBV9 and TRBJ1-2; 8 bases fit TRBD1. J lost 4 bases, V lost 3 bases, and 8 bases had no gene match. CDR1 and CDR2 from the germline V gene are SGDLS and YYNGEE. The CDR3 spans 15 residues. The CDR3 DNA sequence: TGTGCCAGCAGCGAGGGGACAGGCGTCAGCTATGGCTACACCTTC. This codes for CASSEGTGVSYGYTF.

The rearrangement links TRBV7-9 to TRBJ2-7; D is undetermined. The ends were cut back, 5 bases at V and 0 bases at J, with 17 bases in the middle. This CDR3 has 16 residues. The germline gives CDR1 SEHNR, CDR2 FQNEAQ (reference sequence). The DNA for the CDR3 is TGTGCCAGCAGCCCCCAAATTCACGGTAGCTCCTACGAGCAGTACTTC. It translates to CASSPQIHGSSYEQYF.

V and J are TRBV9 and TRBJ1-1, with D maybe TRBD1 (5 bases). The CDR3 is 14 residues long. The V and J ends lost 1 base and 1 base respectively, with 8 bases between them. The germline V gene has CDR1 SGDLS and CDR2 YYNGEE. CDR3 in DNA: TGTGCCAGCAGCGTATCGACAGCGAACACTGAAGCTTTCTTT. It encodes CASSVSTANTEAFF.

The chain couples TRBV18 to TRBJ2-1; no clear D gene. This CDR3 contains 13 residues. Germline V lookup: CDR1 KGHSH, CDR2 LQKENI. V was clipped by 3 bases and J by 9 bases, with 12 bases between them. The CDR3 reads CASSPASNPEQFF. The DNA for the CDR3 is TGTGCCAGCTCACCGGCCAGTAATCCTGAGCAGTTCTTC. Using reference TRBV18 and TRBJ2-1 for the parts outside the CDR3, the full variable domain is NAGVMQNPRHLVRRRGQEARLRCSPMKGHSHVYWYRQLPEEGLKFMVYLQKENIIDESGMPKERFSAEFPKEGPSILRIQQVVRGDSAAYFCASSPASNPEQFFGPGTRLTVL.

The CDR3 region has the DNA TGTGCCAGCAGCTTAGGCAGGTCCTACGAGCAGTACTTC. This translates into CASSLGRSYEQYF. This chain links TRBV7-7 with TRBJ2-7; D remains ambiguous. The CDR3 has 13 residues. CDR1 and CDR2 (germline): SSHAT, FNYEAQ (reference sequence). Trimming shortened V by 1 base and J by 1 base, and 5 bases separated the two germline ends.

The chain has TRBV9 and TRBJ2-3; TRBD1 agrees at 8 bases. V lost 4 bases and J lost 0; bases outside the gene matches: 7. This CDR3 is built from 16 residues. From germline, CDR1 is SGDLS and CDR2 YYNGEE. CDR3 DNA: TGTGCCAGCAGCCCCCGGGACAGGCCTAGCACAGATACGCAGTATTTT. It specifies CASSPRDRPSTDTQYF.

V is TRBV14 and J is TRBJ2-7, with D tentatively TRBD1 or TRBD2 (5 bases each). The CDR3 is 14 amino acids. V dropped 8 bases and J dropped 4 bases, with 18 bases sitting between them. Germline V CDR1 and CDR2: SGHDN, FVKESK. The DNA for the CDR3 is TGTGCCAGCGCTGCCCGTGGGGGACCATACGAGCAGTACTTC. Protein sequence: CASAARGGPYEQYF.

The rearrangement links TRBV6-6 to TRBJ2-1; 9 bases map to TRBD2. Per the germline V gene, CDR1 is MNHNY and CDR2 is SVGAGI (reference sequence). The CDR3 covers 15 residues. Trimming removed 5 bases from V and 0 bases from J; junction bases left unmatched: 2. This chain's CDR3 is CASSLSGSSYNEQFF. Written as DNA, the CDR3 is TGTGCCAGCAGTCTTAGCGGGAGCTCCTACAATGAGCAGTTCTTC.

This rearrangement joins TRBV13 to TRBJ2-5, with D perhaps matching TRBD1 (5 bases). The CDR3 has 15 residues. Looked up from germline, CDR1 is PRHDT and CDR2 is FYEKMQ (reference sequence). Trimming left V 1 base short and J 2 bases short, with 11 bases between. Here the CDR3 reads CASSLEQGLQETQYF. CDR3 coding DNA: TGTGCCAGCAGCTTAGAGCAGGGCCTTCAAGAGACCCAGTACTTC.

The genes are TRBV7-9 and TRBJ2-3; 10 nucleotides line up with TRBD2. Trimming cost V 5 bases and J 4 bases; bases outside gene matches: 6. CDR3 length: 15 residues. Germline CDR1 and CDR2: SEHNR and FQNEAQ (reference sequence). Here the CDR3 DNA reads TGTGCCAGCAGCCCGTCTAGCGGGAGTGCAGATACGCAGTATTTT. It specifies CASSPSSGSADTQYF. Drawing the rest from reference TRBV7-9 and TRBJ2-3, the complete variable domain is DTGVSQNPRHKITKRGQNVTFRCDPISEHNRLYWYRQTLGQGPEFLTYFQNEAQLEKSRLLSDRFSAERPKGSFSTLEIQRTEQGDSAMYLCASSPSSGSADTQYFGPGTRLTVL.

The chain employs TRBV7-2 and TRBJ2-7; the match to TRBD1 covers 7 bases. In germline, CDR1 is SGHTA, CDR2 FQGNSA. This CDR3 has 12 residues. After removal of 5 bases from V and 6 bases from J, the junction contained 4 bases not matched to a gene. CDR3 protein: CASSPTGREQYF. In DNA form, the CDR3 reads TGTGCCAGCAGCCCGACAGGGCGCGAGCAGTACTTC.

The chain links TRBV4-1 to TRBJ2-7; D remains unclear. V lost 0 bases, J lost 3 bases, and 12 bases lay in between. The CDR3 spans 15 residues. In germline, CDR1 is MGHRA, CDR2 YSYEKL. DNA for the CDR3: TGCGCCAGCAGCCAAGATCCACAAATTAGCTACGAGCAGTACTTC. Its protein is CASSQDPQISYEQYF.

CDR3 sequence (DNA): TGTGCCAGCATTTCTCTGGGATGGTTCGCCGGGACGGCCCCATTGGCTGAAGCTTTCTTT. It encodes CASISLGWFAGTAPLAEAFF. The V call is TRBV27, the J call TRBJ1-1, with a tentative D call TRBD1 (5 bases). Trimming took off 7 bases at V and 6 bases at J, with 36 bases between the two ends. Germline loops: CDR1 MNHEY, CDR2 SMNVEV (reference sequence). The length of the CDR3 is 20 residues.

The J gene is TRBJ1-4, the V gene TRBV15, with D hard to call. CDR3 length: 14 residues. Germline values: CDR1 LNHNV, CDR2 YYDKDF (reference sequence). V was clipped by 6 bases and J by 6 bases, with 14 bases between them. The CDR3 is CATRDPGRDEKLFF. DNA for the CDR3: TGTGCCACCAGGGACCCGGGAAGAGATGAAAAACTGTTTTTT.

The V and J genes are TRBV11-2 and TRBJ2-7, with 8 bases aligning to TRBD1. Germline V gene data show CDR1 as SGHAT and CDR2 as FQNNGV. The CDR3 runs to 16 residues. Losses at the gene ends were 5 bases for V and 1 base for J; bases not matched to a gene: 10. CDR3 coding DNA: TGTGCCAGCAGCACACCTCCGGGACAGGAATCCTACGAGCAGTACTTC. Its translation is CASSTPPGQESYEQYF.

The chain links TRBV7-2 to TRBJ2-1, with 8 bases fitting TRBD2. J lost 6 bases, V lost 10 bases, and 17 bases had no gene match. Germline-derived CDR1 and CDR2 are SGHTA and FQGNSA. The CDR3 is 16 amino acids. CDR3 region: CATGIGGLGLANEQFF. DNA of the CDR3: TGTGCCACCGGTATCGGGGGCCTTGGACTAGCCAATGAGCAGTTCTTC.

This clone was seen a few times. V usage is TRBV4-1 and J usage is TRBJ2-5; D not resolved. Germline-derived CDR1 and CDR2 are MGHRA and YSYEKL. This CDR3 has 16 amino acids. Trimming removed 1 base at V and 5 bases at J, with 17 bases between. CDR3 amino acids: CASSQVIFEVGETQYF. Written as DNA, the CDR3 is TGCGCCAGCAGCCAAGTTATTTTCGAGGTGGGGGAGACCCAGTACTTC.

Only one count was recorded for this clone. The chain links TRBV11-2 to TRBJ1-3; the D is unclear. CDR1 is SGHAT and CDR2 is FQNNGV in the germline V gene. The V end lost 0 bases, the J end lost 0 bases, and 6 bases lay between the germline ends. CDR3 length: 15 residues. CDR3 sequence: CASSLEGNSGNTIYF. CDR3 nucleotide sequence: TGTGCCAGCAGCTTAGAGGGTAACTCTGGAAACACCATATATTTT.

In this sample, this clone turned up a few times. The chain uses TRBV7-9 and TRBJ1-5, with D tentatively TRBD1 (6 bases). V lost 5 bases to trimming and J lost 2 bases, with 13 bases between them. There are 15 residues in the CDR3. CDR1 and CDR2 (germline): SEHNR, FQNEAQ (reference sequence). The CDR3 nucleotides read TGTGCCAGCAGCCATTCCCGACAGGGCAATCAGCCCCAGCATTTT. Residues: CASSHSRQGNQPQHF. The full variable domain, in which reference TRBV7-9 and TRBJ1-5 provide the parts outside the CDR3, is DTGVSQNPRHKITKRGQNVTFRCDPISEHNRLYWYRQTLGQGPEFLTYFQNEAQLEKSRLLSDRFSAERPKGSFSTLEIQRTEQGDSAMYLCASSHSRQGNQPQHFGDGTRLSIL.

CDR3 loop: CASSLSAGEIYEQYF. CDR3 bases: TGTGCCAGCAGTTTGTCGGCAGGGGAAATCTACGAGCAGTACTTC. The V gene is TRBV28, the J gene TRBJ2-7, with D perhaps TRBD1 (6 bases). This CDR3 contains 15 residues. Trimming took off 3 bases at V and 3 bases at J, with 15 bases between the two ends. Germline V gives CDR1 MDHEN, CDR2 SYDVKM.